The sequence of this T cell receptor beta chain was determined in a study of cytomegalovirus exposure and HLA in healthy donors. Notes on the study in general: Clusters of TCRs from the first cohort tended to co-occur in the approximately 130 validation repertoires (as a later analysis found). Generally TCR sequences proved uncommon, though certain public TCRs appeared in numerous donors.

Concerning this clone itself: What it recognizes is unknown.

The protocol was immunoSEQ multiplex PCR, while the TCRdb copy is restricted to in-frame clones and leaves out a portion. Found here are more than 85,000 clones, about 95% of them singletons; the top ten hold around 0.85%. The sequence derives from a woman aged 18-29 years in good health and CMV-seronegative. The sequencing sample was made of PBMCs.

The CDR3, as DNA: TGCGCCAGCAGCCAAGATCAGACTAGTCGGCGTGAGCAGTTCTTC. Protein: CASSQDQTSRREQFF. J is TRBJ2-1 and V is TRBV4-1; possibly TRBD2 for D (6 bases). Trimming left V 0 bases short and J 9 bases short, with 15 bases between. The CDR3 is 15 amino acids. Germline assignment: CDR1 MGHRA and CDR2 YSYEKL.